The T cell receptor beta chain under discussion was sequenced for a study of cytomegalovirus exposure and HLA in healthy donors. Note on this clone: Its specificity is not known.

Findings of the study overall: A prior analysis recorded that most TCR beta V segments were productive about 87% or about 30% of the time. CMV antigen specificity of three CMV-associated chains was confirmed in vitro. According to reports, the classifier identified cytomegalovirus status with high specificity and sensitivity. TCR beta V- and J-gene trimming was later associated with a missense DCLRE1C variant.

13 Jbeta primers and 60 Vbeta primers were used for the PCR. Repertoires were generated with immunoSEQ multiplex PCR, while TCRdb's copy carries only in-frame clones and drops some. Here the sample spans 200,000 or so clones, 82% being singletons. The sample consisted of PBMCs. The source is a woman aged 45-65 years in good health and CMV-seropositive.

In DNA, the CDR3 is TGTGCCAGCAGGGCAGGGGGGAACTACAATGAGCAGTTCTTC. Amino acid sequence: CASRAGGNYNEQFF. This sequence joins TRBV7-9 and TRBJ2-1; TRBD1 is a possible D gene (7 bases). The CDR3 is made up of 14 amino acids. V lost 6 bases and J 3 bases, leaving 12 bases between the germline ends. Germline V gene data show CDR1 as SEHNR and CDR2 as FQNEAQ (reference sequence).